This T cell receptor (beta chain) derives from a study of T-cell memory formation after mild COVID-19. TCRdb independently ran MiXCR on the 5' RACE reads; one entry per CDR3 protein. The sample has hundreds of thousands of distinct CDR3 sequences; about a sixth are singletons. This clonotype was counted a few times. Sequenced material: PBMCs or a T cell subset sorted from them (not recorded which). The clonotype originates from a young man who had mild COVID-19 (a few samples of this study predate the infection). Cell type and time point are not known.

The CDR3 loop is CASSFRLAREDTDTQYF. The CDR3 DNA is TGCGCCAGCAGCTTCCGTCTGGCCAGGGAGGACACAGATACGCAGTATTTT. This chain joins TRBV4-1 and TRBJ2-3, with D possibly being TRBD2 (6 bases). The V end lost 5 bases, the J end lost 2 bases, and 20 bases lay between the germline ends. This CDR3 is 17 amino acids long. The germline gives CDR1 MGHRA, CDR2 YSYEKL.